The rows below give T cell receptor beta chains drawn from one sample of a study of blood T cell repertoires in COVID-19. Sequencing was performed with immunoSEQ multiplex PCR; in TCRdb, only in-frame clones are kept and a portion is missing. The sample lists tens of thousands of clones; about 88% were seen once. Sequencing was carried out using peripheral blood. These receptors all come from a human donor in a cohort sampled during active COVID-19. CDR3s include the opening cysteine and the closing phenylalanine or tryptophan. D genes are given only for firm matches. The listing skips clone size in some rows; elsewhere it reads once, few, many or a size class.

cdr3_aa: CASSFLPGADEQYF
cdr3_nt: TGTGCCAGCAGCTTCCTGCCAGGGGCGGACGAGCAGTACTTC
clone_size: .
cdr3_length: 14
j_call: TRBJ2-7
d_call: .
v_call: TRBV7-2

cdr3_aa: CASSVPGVAGGRDTQYF
cdr3_nt: TGTGCCAGCAGCGTTCCCGGAGTAGCGGGGGGGCGTGATACGCAGTATTTT
clone_size: .
cdr3_length: 17
j_call: TRBJ2-3
d_call: TRBD2
v_call: TRBV9

cdr3_aa: CASGGVQETQYF
cdr3_nt: TGTGCCAGCGGGGGGGTTCAAGAGACCCAGTACTTC
clone_size: .
cdr3_length: 12
j_call: TRBJ2-5
d_call: TRBD2
v_call: TRBV7-9

cdr3_aa: CASRKNGGLNNYGYTF
cdr3_nt: TGTGCCAGCAGAAAGAATGGCGGACTCAATAACTATGGCTACACCTTC
clone_size: .
cdr3_length: 16
j_call: TRBJ1-2
d_call: .
v_call: TRBV3-1/TRBV3-2

cdr3_aa: CATSRTSNPYEQYF
cdr3_nt: TGTGCCACCAGCAGAACTTCGAACCCCTACGAGCAGTACTTC
clone_size: .
cdr3_length: 14
j_call: TRBJ2-7
d_call: .
v_call: TRBV15

cdr3_aa: CASSPPEAGETDTQYF
cdr3_nt: TGTGCCAGCTCACCACCAGAAGCGGGAGAAACAGATACGCAGTATTTT
clone_size: once
cdr3_length: 16
j_call: TRBJ2-3
d_call: TRBD2
v_call: TRBV18

cdr3_aa: CASSQSSREGTYEQFF
cdr3_nt: TGTGCCAGCAGCCAATCTTCTCGGGAGGGAACCTATGAGCAGTTCTTC
clone_size: once
cdr3_length: 16
j_call: TRBJ2-1
d_call: TRBD2
v_call: TRBV4-2

cdr3_aa: CASSTGLHISYEQYF
cdr3_nt: TGTGCCAGCAGCACGGGACTACATATATCCTACGAGCAGTACTTC
clone_size: .
cdr3_length: 15
j_call: TRBJ2-7
d_call: TRBD2
v_call: TRBV27

cdr3_aa: CASSPRTGGEGDYEQYF
cdr3_nt: TGTGCCAGCAGCCCGAGGACAGGGGGCGAAGGGGACTACGAGCAGTACTTC
clone_size: few
cdr3_length: 17
j_call: TRBJ2-7
d_call: TRBD1
v_call: TRBV9

cdr3_aa: CASSTGQQETQYF
cdr3_nt: TGTGCCAGCAGCACCGGACAGCAAGAGACCCAGTACTTC
clone_size: .
cdr3_length: 13
j_call: TRBJ2-5
d_call: .
v_call: TRBV7-9

cdr3_aa: CASSIGPIPEGEKLFF
cdr3_nt: TGTGCCAGTAGTATTGGGCCGATACCAGAGGGTGAAAAACTGTTTTTT
clone_size: .
cdr3_length: 16
j_call: TRBJ1-4
d_call: .
v_call: TRBV19

cdr3_aa: CASSIGDRSNQPQHF
cdr3_nt: TGTGCCAGTAGTATCGGGGACAGGTCCAATCAGCCCCAGCATTTT
clone_size: .
cdr3_length: 15
j_call: TRBJ1-5
d_call: TRBD1
v_call: TRBV19

cdr3_aa: CATSSVQGGYTF
cdr3_nt: TGTGCCACCAGCAGCGTGCAGGGAGGCTACACCTTC
clone_size: once
cdr3_length: 12
j_call: TRBJ1-2
d_call: .
v_call: TRBV15

cdr3_aa: CASSFWGDSQETQYF
cdr3_nt: TGTGCCAGCAGTTTCTGGGGGGACAGCCAAGAGACCCAGTACTTC
clone_size: .
cdr3_length: 15
j_call: TRBJ2-5
d_call: .
v_call: TRBV5-5

cdr3_aa: CASSIQASYEQYF
cdr3_nt: TGTGCCAGTAGTATCCAGGCCTCCTACGAGCAGTACTTC
clone_size: few
cdr3_length: 13
j_call: TRBJ2-7
d_call: .
v_call: TRBV19

cdr3_aa: CASSPAGVPNYGYTF
cdr3_nt: TGTGCCAGCAGCCCCGCCGGGGTGCCCAACTATGGCTACACCTTC
clone_size: few
cdr3_length: 15
j_call: TRBJ1-2
d_call: .
v_call: TRBV7-6

cdr3_aa: CASSRTGDLEQYF
cdr3_nt: TGTGCTAGCAGTCGGACAGGTGATCTCGAGCAGTACTTC
clone_size: .
cdr3_length: 13
j_call: TRBJ2-7
d_call: TRBD1
v_call: TRBV12-3/TRBV12-4

cdr3_aa: CASSTQGSYNYGYTF
cdr3_nt: TGTGCCAGTAGTACTCAGGGGAGCTACAACTATGGCTACACCTTC
clone_size: .
cdr3_length: 15
j_call: TRBJ1-2
d_call: .
v_call: TRBV19

cdr3_aa: CASSGRGGRTEAFF
cdr3_nt: TGTGCCAGCTCAGGTCGAGGGGGCCGTACTGAAGCTTTCTTT
clone_size: .
cdr3_length: 14
j_call: TRBJ1-1
d_call: TRBD1
v_call: TRBV6-5